What follows are 14 T cell receptor beta chains derived from one specimen sequenced in a study of cytomegalovirus exposure and HLA in healthy donors (dated by TCRdb to about 2017). The library came from the immunoSEQ multiplex PCR assay. For the multiplex PCR, a mixture combining 60 forward primers for TCR Vbeta segments and 13 reverse primers for TCR Jbeta segments was used. TCRdb limited this immuneACCESS table to in-frame rearrangements with V and J called. A share of clones is missing; checked studies link under half to unresolved V genes, and the rest is unexplained. The sample table records about 100,000 clones; around four fifths of these occur just once. Around 7.4% of the sample lies in the top ten. The sample comprised PBMCs. These receptors came from a young man in good health and CMV-seronegative.

The rearrangement joins TRBV25-1 to TRBJ2-7; maybe TRBD2 (6 bases). Trimming cost V 3 bases and J 3 bases, with 15 bases left between them. The CDR3 runs to 15 residues. In germline, CDR1 is MGHDK, CDR2 SYGVNS. The CDR3 loop is CASSDPLGGVYEQYF. CDR3 in DNA: TGTGCCAGCAGTGACCCCCTCGGGGGAGTCTACGAGCAGTACTTC.

This clone was recorded a few times. The J gene is TRBJ2-7, the V gene TRBV19; 10 nucleotides agree with TRBD1. The germline V gene encodes CDR1 LNHDA and CDR2 SQIVND (reference sequence). The junction had 16 bases not matched to a gene; V was cut back by 7 bases and J by 7 bases. CDR3 length: 16 amino acids. In nucleotides, the CDR3 is TGTGCCAGTACCCACTTCCCTGGGACAGGGGTGGAAGAGCAGTACTTC. This sequence encodes CASTHFPGTGVEEQYF.

This chain connects TRBV5-1 to TRBJ2-7; a possible D gene is TRBD2 (8 bases). Per the germline V gene, CDR1 is SGHRS and CDR2 is YFSETQ. With 8 bases removed from V and 2 bases from J, the gap between germline ends came to 14 bases. This CDR3 is built from 13 residues. The CDR3: CASREGAAYEQYF. For the CDR3, the DNA is TGCGCCAGTCGGGAGGGGGCGGCCTACGAGCAGTACTTC.

The chain combines TRBV9 with TRBJ2-7; no firm D call. The length of the CDR3 is 15 residues. Per the germline V gene, CDR1 is SGDLS and CDR2 is YYNGEE. Trimming took off 0 bases at V and 6 bases at J, with 16 bases between the two ends. Here the CDR3 DNA reads TGTGCCAGCAGCGTAGGGGCAGATTATGGGCGCGAGCAGTACTTC. It yields the protein CASSVGADYGREQYF.

This rearrangement joins TRBV18 to TRBJ2-7, with D possibly matching TRBD1 (6 bases). Trimming took 1 base from V and 3 from J, leaving 10 bases between them. Germline V lookup: CDR1 KGHSH, CDR2 LQKENI. This CDR3 is built from 14 residues. This CDR3 reads CASSPLGRGYEQYF. The CDR3 bases are TGTGCCAGCTCACCACTAGGCAGGGGCTACGAGCAGTACTTC.

This clone counts as medium-sized (0.01 to 0.1%). The DNA for the CDR3 is TGTGCCAGTAGTGGGGGGAACCGCATGAACACTGAAGCTTTCTTT. It is translated as CASSGGNRMNTEAFF. This rearrangement joins TRBV19 to TRBJ1-1, with D possibly TRBD1 on 5 matching bases. The V end lost 5 bases, the J end lost 0 bases, and 13 bases lay between the germline ends. CDR1 and CDR2 from the germline V gene are LNHDA and SQIVND (reference sequence). The CDR3 runs to 15 residues.

V gene TRBV7-7 combines with J gene TRBJ2-5; 15 nucleotides agree with TRBD2. This CDR3 contains 17 residues. With 5 bases clipped from V and 4 bases from J, the junction kept 8 bases outside the gene matches. Per the germline V gene, CDR1 is SSHAT and CDR2 is FNYEAQ (reference sequence). The CDR3 loop reads CASSAGTSGRLVETQYF. CDR3 nucleotide sequence: TGTGCCAGCAGCGCCGGGACTAGCGGGAGGCTGGTAGAGACCCAGTACTTC.

V is TRBV28 and J is TRBJ1-1, with unresolved D. This CDR3 contains 13 residues. Trimming shortened V by 5 bases and J by 0 bases, and 7 bases separated the two germline ends. Germline V gene sequence: CDR1 MDHEN, CDR2 SYDVKM. CDR3 DNA sequence: TGTGCCAGCAGTGCCTATATGAACACTGAAGCTTTCTTT. Translating it yields CASSAYMNTEAFF.

This chain links TRBV7-3 with TRBJ2-3; 9 bases align to TRBD2. Trimming at V came to 0 bases and at J to 6 bases, leaving 7 bases not matched to a gene. Germline assignment: CDR1 SGHTA and CDR2 FQGTGA. This CDR3 is 16 amino acids long. DNA for the CDR3: TGTGCCAGCAGCTTAACAGCGGGAGGTAGGATTGATACGCAGTATTTT. Translating it yields CASSLTAGGRIDTQYF.

J is TRBJ2-2 and V is TRBV15; the match to TRBD2 covers 14 bases. V lost 7 bases to trimming and J lost 4 bases; unmatched junction nucleotides: 8. The CDR3 sequence is 17 residues long. Germline V CDR1 and CDR2: LNHNV, YYDKDF (reference sequence). DNA for the CDR3: TGTGCCACCAAGCGACTAGCGGGAGGGCCGGGCACCGGGGAGCTGTTTTTT. This codes for CATKRLAGGPGTGELFF.

The chain has TRBV18 and TRBJ2-1, with D maybe TRBD2 (6 bases). The CDR3 is 15 residues long. Trimming shortened V by 1 base and J by 5 bases, and 12 bases separated the two germline ends. The V gene's germline CDR1 is KGHSH and CDR2 LQKENI. The CDR3 DNA follows: TGTGCCAGCTCACCACTGGCTAGCGATAACAATGAGCAGTTCTTC. Its translation: CASSPLASDNNEQFF.

The chain is built from TRBV7-9 and TRBJ2-1; 11 bases are shared with TRBD2. CDR3 size: 15 residues. V lost 5 bases and J lost 4; bases outside the gene matches: 4. Germline lookup yields CDR1 SEHNR and CDR2 FQNEAQ (reference sequence). The CDR3, as DNA: TGTGCCAGCAGCCTGGGACTAGCGGCGTACAATGAGCAGTTCTTC. Its protein is CASSLGLAAYNEQFF.

The rearrangement uses TRBV28 and TRBJ1-4, with D perhaps matching TRBD1 (6 bases). The germline CDR1 and CDR2 sequences are MDHEN and SYDVKM. V gave up 4 bases and J gave up 3 bases, with 12 bases separating them. This CDR3 is 15 amino acids long. This CDR3 reads CASSYPTGANEKLFF. As DNA, the CDR3 is TGTGCCAGCAGTTACCCGACAGGCGCTAATGAAAAACTGTTTTTT.

This clone was seen once. This chain connects TRBV7-9 to TRBJ2-1; D may be TRBD2 (6 bases). Germline V CDR1 and CDR2: SEHNR, FQNEAQ (reference sequence). This CDR3 is built from 14 residues. Trimming stripped 4 bases from V and 12 bases from J, with 19 bases between. The CDR3 region is CASSSTGGSKWQFF. In nucleotides, the CDR3 is TGTGCCAGCAGCTCAACTGGAGGGAGCAAGTGGCAGTTCTTC.